The 32 T cell receptor beta chains listed next were all sequenced from one sample in a study of blood T cell repertoires in COVID-19. Using immunoSEQ multiplex PCR, the repertoire was profiled, and TCRdb retains in-frame clones only, with some absent. The sample records just over 250,000 clones, more than 75% being singletons. What was sequenced was peripheral blood. The receptors stem from a man aged 40-49 years who had recovered from COVID-19.

This clone was observed a few times. The V gene is TRBV1, the J gene TRBJ2-7; no DNA check was done on the table's D call, TRBD2. TRBV1 is reported as a pseudogene. This CDR3 contains 17 residues. The CDR3 loop reads CTSSLPISQDYKEEQYF. Written as DNA, the CDR3 is TGCACCAGCAGCCTTCCAATCTCTCAGGACTACAAGGAGGAGCAGTACTTC.

The rearrangement links TRBV19 to TRBJ1-2; 8 bases line up with TRBD1. V lost 5 bases to trimming and J lost 8 bases; unmatched junction nucleotides: 10. The CDR3 runs to 14 residues. Germline CDR1 LNHDA, CDR2 SQIVND (reference sequence). The CDR3 reads CASSPRQGQGGYTF. The CDR3 DNA reads TGTGCCAGTAGTCCACGACAGGGGCAGGGGGGCTACACCTTC.

The genes are TRBV2 and TRBJ2-5; 9 bases fit TRBD1. The V and J ends lost 7 bases and 0 bases, in that order; junction bases with no gene match: 3. Germline V lookup: CDR1 SNHLY, CDR2 FYNNEI. This CDR3 contains 14 residues. The CDR3 nucleotides are TGTGCCAGCACCCGGGACAGGGACCAAGAGACCCAGTACTTC. It translates to CASTRDRDQETQYF. The variable domain in full, completed from reference TRBV2 and TRBJ2-5, reads EPEVTQTPSHQVTQMGQEVILRCVPISNHLYFYWYRQILGQKVEFLVSFYNNEISEKSEIFDDQFSVERPDGSNFTLKIRSTKLEDSAMYFCASTRDRDQETQYFGPGTRLLVL.

This rearrangement joins TRBV29-1 to TRBJ1-3; D not resolved. The CDR3 spans 15 residues. From germline, CDR1 is SQVTM and CDR2 ANQGSEA. V lost 5 bases and J lost 4, with 18 bases in between. This CDR3 is CSVSSTLTAGNTIYF. The CDR3 nucleotides read TGCAGCGTTAGCTCGACACTTACTGCAGGAAACACCATATATTTT.

The gene calls are TRBV4-2 and TRBJ2-1; 7 bases are shared with TRBD2. CDR1 LGHNA and CDR2 YNFKEQ come from the germline V gene. The CDR3 extends over 14 amino acids. Germline trimming cut 8 bases from V and 10 bases from J; bases unmatched to any gene: 14. For the CDR3, the DNA is TGTGCCAGCCGGGGCAGCGGGATGGACTCGGAGCAGTTCTTC. Protein product: CASRGSGMDSEQFF.

The J gene is TRBJ1-2, the V gene TRBV2; D perhaps matches TRBD1 (6 bases). CDR3 size: 12 residues. Trimming left V 9 bases short and J 4 bases short, with 12 bases between. Germline V gives CDR1 SNHLY, CDR2 FYNNEI. CDR3 in DNA: TGTGCCAGAAGGACAGATGGCTATGGCTACACCTTC. As protein: CARRTDGYGYTF. Drawing the rest from reference TRBV2 and TRBJ1-2, the complete variable domain is EPEVTQTPSHQVTQMGQEVILRCVPISNHLYFYWYRQILGQKVEFLVSFYNNEISEKSEIFDDQFSVERPDGSNFTLKIRSTKLEDSAMYFCARRTDGYGYTFGSGTRLTVV.

The chain joins TRBV10-3 to TRBJ1-1; D uncertain. The CDR3 is made up of 15 amino acids. V was pared by 5 bases and J by 4 bases, with 17 bases between. The germline V gene encodes CDR1 ENHRY and CDR2 SYGVKD. CDR3 bases: TGTGCCATCAGTCCCTCAGGAGGGAAGGGCACTGAAGCTTTCTTT. Its translation: CAISPSGGKGTEAFF.

This chain joins TRBV11-2 and TRBJ2-3; 7 nucleotides align to TRBD1. V was pared by 5 bases and J by 10 bases, with 3 bases of the junction left unmatched. Germline CDR1 is SGHAT and CDR2 is FQNNGV. The length of the CDR3 is 11 residues. CDR3 in amino acids: CASSPTGAQYF. As DNA, the CDR3 is TGTGCCAGCAGCCCCACAGGGGCGCAGTATTTT.

The V gene is TRBV7-2, the J gene TRBJ2-3, with a weak D call TRBD2 (6 bases). In germline, CDR1 is SGHTA, CDR2 FQGNSA. V lost 5 bases and J lost 6, with 18 bases in between. The CDR3 runs to 15 residues. The CDR3, as DNA: TGTGCCAGCAGCGTTGAGCGGGCTTTCGGGGATACGCAGTATTTT. Protein sequence: CASSVERAFGDTQYF.

The chain employs TRBV3-1 (or the pseudogene TRBV3-2) and TRBJ2-3; the match to TRBD2 covers 10 bases. V was clipped by 4 bases and J by 0 bases; unmatched bases: 4. Germline CDR1 LGHDT, CDR2 YNNKEL (reference sequence). The CDR3 sequence is 16 residues long. The CDR3 DNA follows: TGTGCCAGCAGCCGGGAGCGGGGGGGAAGCACAGATACGCAGTATTTT. Its protein is CASSRERGGSTDTQYF.

The chain links TRBV24-1 to TRBJ2-2; 9 nucleotides match TRBD2. V was pared by 6 bases and J by 4 bases, with 2 bases of the junction left unmatched. This CDR3 comprises 14 residues. Germline values: CDR1 KGHDR, CDR2 SFDVKD. CDR3 region: CATSSGRTTGELFF. The CDR3 nucleotides read TGTGCCACCAGTAGCGGGAGGACCACCGGGGAGCTGTTTTTT.

J is TRBJ1-2 and V is TRBV11-1; 10 nucleotides line up with TRBD1. The germline V gene encodes CDR1 SGHAT and CDR2 FQDESV (reference sequence). The length of the CDR3 is 15 residues. Trimming at V came to 5 bases and at J to 4 bases, leaving 7 bases not matched to a gene. For the CDR3, the DNA is TGTGCCAGCAGCACCGGGGACAGGGGATCCTATGGCTACACCTTC. Translation gives CASSTGDRGSYGYTF.

The V gene is TRBV5-4, the J gene TRBJ2-1; possibly TRBD2 for D (6 bases). Germline CDR1 SGHNT, CDR2 YYREEE (reference sequence). The CDR3 covers 16 residues. V dropped 3 bases and J dropped 0 bases, with 13 bases sitting between them. The DNA for the CDR3 is TGTGCCAGCAGCTGGAAGCGGGCGAGCTCCTACAATGAGCAGTTCTTC. Translation gives CASSWKRASSYNEQFF.

This chain links TRBV25-1 with TRBJ2-3; D might be TRBD2 (7 bases). The CDR3 contains 14 residues. CDR1 is MGHDK, CDR2 SYGVNS, per germline. The CDR3 sequence: CAASRGARTDTQYF. In nucleotides, the CDR3 is TGTGCTGCAAGTCGGGGGGCTCGCACAGATACGCAGTATTTT. Full variable domain (rest looked up from reference TRBV25-1 and TRBJ2-3): EADIYQTPRYLVIGTGKKITLECSQTMGHDKMYWYQQDPGMELHLIHYSYGVNSTEKGDLSSESTVSRIRTEHFPLTLESARPSHTSQYLCAASRGARTDTQYFGPGTRLTVL.

The chain links TRBV18 to TRBJ1-4; D is possibly TRBD1 (5 bases). The CDR3 is made up of 16 amino acids. Trimming cost V 0 bases and J 8 bases, with 16 bases left between them. CDR1 and CDR2 from the germline V gene are KGHSH and LQKENI. The CDR3 here is CASSPPARAIMEKLFF. The CDR3 DNA sequence: TGTGCCAGCTCACCACCCGCCAGGGCAATAATGGAAAAACTGTTTTTT.

This sequence joins TRBV20-1 and TRBJ2-1, with no clear D. CDR1 and CDR2 (germline): DFQATT, SNEGSKA (reference sequence). The CDR3 has 13 residues. Trimming removed 3 bases at V and 0 bases at J, with 6 bases between. The CDR3, as DNA: TGCAGTGCTAGTACGAGCTCCTACAATGAGCAGTTCTTC. Translating it yields CSASTSSYNEQFF.

The chain links TRBV6-5 to TRBJ2-1; 7 positions match TRBD2. V lost 5 bases and J lost 3; bases outside the gene matches: 7. The CDR3 is 15 amino acids. Germline CDR1 and CDR2: MNHEY and SVGAGI. The DNA of the CDR3 is TGTGCCAGCAGTCCGCCGGGACTAAACTACAATGAGCAGTTCTTC. It yields the protein CASSPPGLNYNEQFF.

The CDR3 spells CASSPDRVHQPQHF. CDR3 bases: TGTGCCAGCAGCCCAGACAGGGTCCATCAGCCCCAGCATTTT. The chain combines TRBV28 with TRBJ1-5; 7 nucleotides match TRBD1. Germline V gene lookup returns CDR1 MDHEN and CDR2 SYDVKM. CDR3 length: 14 amino acids. Trimming at V came to 6 bases and at J to 5 bases, leaving 7 bases not matched to a gene.

The genes are TRBV5-1 and TRBJ2-5; 8 bases map to TRBD2. V shed 4 bases, J shed 2 bases, and the junction held 7 bases outside the gene matches. There are 15 residues in the CDR3. Germline CDR1 reads SGHRS; CDR2 reads YFSETQ. For the CDR3, the DNA is TGCGCCAGCAGCAGGTTACTAGCGGCTCAAGAGACCCAGTACTTC. This encodes CASSRLLAAQETQYF.

This clone is a singleton in its sample. The V gene is TRBV27, the J gene TRBJ2-1; 13 bases map to TRBD2. The CDR3 has 21 amino acids. Germline values: CDR1 MNHEY, CDR2 SMNVEV (reference sequence). Germline trimming cut 3 bases from V and 7 bases from J; bases unmatched to any gene: 21. The CDR3 sequence is CASSLNPGLAGFWGRWNEQFF. In DNA, the CDR3 is TGTGCCAGCAGTTTGAACCCGGGACTAGCGGGGTTTTGGGGGCGGTGGAATGAGCAGTTCTTC.

The rearrangement uses TRBV9 and TRBJ2-1; D may be TRBD2 (6 bases). This CDR3 is built from 13 residues. Germline values: CDR1 SGDLS, CDR2 YYNGEE. V shed 3 bases and J shed 6 bases, with 10 bases lying between them. The chain's CDR3 is CASSGGRSNEQFF. The CDR3, as DNA: TGTGCCAGCAGCGGGGGGAGGTCCAATGAGCAGTTCTTC.

This clone was seen only once. V and J are TRBV6-5 and TRBJ2-1, with 11 bases matching TRBD2. Germline CDR1 MNHEY, CDR2 SVGAGI. J lost 7 bases, V lost 3 bases, and 8 bases had no gene match. CDR3 length: 16 residues. The CDR3 spells CASSYLTSGEQNEQFF. CDR3 sequence (DNA): TGTGCCAGCAGTTATTTGACTAGCGGGGAGCAAAATGAGCAGTTCTTC.

This clone appeared a few times. The CDR3 here is CASSQDTGGWQPQHF. In nucleotides, the CDR3 is TGCGCCAGCAGCCAAGATACGGGGGGATGGCAGCCCCAGCATTTT. The chain is built from TRBV4-1 and TRBJ1-5, with D possibly being TRBD1 (5 bases). Germline V CDR1 and CDR2: MGHRA, YSYEKL. The CDR3 sequence is 15 residues long. Trimming cost V 0 bases and J 7 bases, with 13 bases left between them.

This chain connects TRBV4-3 to TRBJ2-7; a possible D gene is TRBD2 (6 bases). With 0 bases removed from V and 0 bases from J, the gap between germline ends came to 15 bases. Looked up from germline, CDR1 is LGHNA and CDR2 is YSLEER. The CDR3 spans 17 residues. The CDR3 coding sequence is TGCGCCAGCAGCCAAGATGCCACGGGAGTGGGCTCCTACGAGCAGTACTTC. This codes for CASSQDATGVGSYEQYF.

This chain uses TRBV6-6 with TRBJ2-2, with a possible D match to TRBD2 (7 bases). V gave up 0 bases and J gave up 6 bases, with 14 bases separating them. The CDR3 loop spans 16 amino acids. Germline V CDR1 and CDR2: MNHNY, SVGAGI (reference sequence). This chain's CDR3 is CASSYSMGGPAGELFF. CDR3 DNA: TGTGCCAGCAGTTACTCGATGGGGGGGCCTGCCGGGGAGCTGTTTTTT.

The rearrangement links TRBV15 to TRBJ2-2, with 8 bases that match TRBD2. CDR1 and CDR2 from the germline V gene are LNHNV and YYDKDF (reference sequence). CDR3 length equals 14 residues. The junction had 3 bases not matched to a gene; V was cut back by 3 bases and J by 6 bases. The CDR3 DNA is TGTGCCACCAGCAGGGAACTAGCGGCCGGGGAGCTGTTTTTT. Its translation is CATSRELAAGELFF.

The CDR3 nucleotides are TGTGCTAGTGCCACCGGGGGGGGTTTTGAGACCCAGTACTTC. Translating gives CASATGGGFETQYF. The chain is built from TRBV12-5 and TRBJ2-5; 8 positions agree with TRBD2. Germline V gene lookup returns CDR1 LGHNT and CDR2 FRNRAP. This CDR3 is 14 amino acids long. V shed 7 bases, J shed 5 bases, and the junction held 9 bases outside the gene matches.

The chain couples TRBV20-1 to TRBJ2-7, with 9 bases aligning to TRBD2. Germline values: CDR1 DFQATT, CDR2 SNEGSKA (reference sequence). V trimming: 3 bases; J trimming: 7 bases; junction bases outside the gene matches: 13. The CDR3 is 15 amino acids. CDR3 sequence reads: CSASDPSGDSGEQYF. Here the CDR3 DNA reads TGCAGTGCTAGTGACCCTAGCGGGGACTCGGGGGAGCAGTACTTC.

This clone was observed a single time. The chain employs TRBV9 and TRBJ2-2; D is uncertain. The CDR3 is 14 amino acids. Germline CDR1 SGDLS, CDR2 YYNGEE. V lost 0 bases, J lost 6 bases, and 9 bases lay in between. This chain's CDR3 is CASSVGSVPGELFF. The CDR3 DNA reads TGTGCCAGCAGCGTAGGCTCGGTGCCCGGGGAGCTGTTTTTT. Together with reference TRBV9 and TRBJ2-2, the CDR3 gives the full variable domain: DSGVTQTPKHLITATGQRVTLRCSPRSGDLSVYWYQQSLDQGLQFLIQYYNGEERAKGNILERFSAQQFPDLHSELNLSSLELGDSALYFCASSVGSVPGELFFGEGSRLTVL.

The chain links TRBV29-1 to TRBJ2-2, with 10 bases fitting TRBD1. The V gene end was trimmed by 4 bases and the J gene end by 1 base; junction bases not matched to a gene: 9. The length of the CDR3 is 17 residues. Germline V gives CDR1 SQVTM, CDR2 ANQGSEA. The CDR3 DNA is TGCAGCGTTGGACAGGGGGCGGGTGTCCAGAACACCGGGGAGCTGTTTTTT. This sequence encodes CSVGQGAGVQNTGELFF.

The J gene is TRBJ2-3, the V gene TRBV6-4, with 9 bases matching TRBD2. Germline V gene data show CDR1 as MRHNA and CDR2 as SNTAGT. J gave up 5 bases and V 3 bases, and 6 bases lay outside the gene matches. The CDR3 loop spans 15 amino acids. CDR3 amino acids: CASSEVAGEKDTQYF. CDR3 nucleotides: TGTGCCAGCAGTGAGGTAGCGGGAGAGAAAGATACGCAGTATTTT.

V usage is TRBV19 and J usage is TRBJ2-1, with 11 bases fitting TRBD2. The V gene end was trimmed by 9 bases and the J gene end by 8 bases; junction bases not matched to a gene: 9. Germline V gives CDR1 LNHDA, CDR2 SQIVND (reference sequence). This CDR3 spans 14 amino acids. The CDR3 DNA is TGTGCCAGCATTCTAGCGGGAGGCGGAGATGAGCAGTTCTTC. It codes for CASILAGGGDEQFF. Using reference TRBV19 and TRBJ2-1 for the parts outside the CDR3, the full variable domain is DGGITQSPKYLFRKEGQNVTLSCEQNLNHDAMYWYRQDPGQGLRLIYYSQIVNDFQKGDIAEGYSVSREKKESFPLTVTSAQKNPTAFYLCASILAGGGDEQFFGPGTRLTVL.